This TCR beta chain was sequenced during a study of cytomegalovirus exposure and HLA in healthy donors. Germline V CDR1 and CDR2: SNHLY, FYNNEI. There are 15 residues in the CDR3. V was trimmed by 5 bases and J by 3 bases, leaving 16 bases between them. A note on this clone: Its antigen is as yet unknown.

PCR primers comprised 60 Vbeta and 13 Jbeta primers. TCRdb keeps only in-frame clones here, not all; method: immunoSEQ multiplex PCR. The repertoire has 100,000 to 120,000 clones, about four fifths of them found once; the top ten carry around 1.3%. Study-wide points: Presence/absence analyses rested on an assumption that sequencing depth was roughly uniform across donors. According to a later analysis, most TCR beta chains associated with CMV appeared HLA-restricted.

The J gene is TRBJ1-2, the V gene TRBV2, with D possibly TRBD1 on 6 matching bases. Source material: PBMCs. The source is a man between 40 and 49 years old in good health and CMV-seronegative. The DNA of the CDR3 is TGTGCCAGCAGTAAACGACAGGATATAGACTATGGCTACACCTTC. The encoded protein is CASSKRQDIDYGYTF.